The 26 T cell receptor beta chains reported below all come from one sample, sequenced in a study of response to subunit inactivated influenza vaccine. TCRdb re-derived calls from the RT-PCR reads in MiXCR, one entry per CDR3 protein. The sample has around 760,000 distinct CDR3 sequences, roughly 13% seen once. The specimen was PBMCs from blood, collected 14 days before vaccination. The receptors shown here come from a man aged 50-59 years who received an inactivated influenza vaccine.

This chain connects TRBV6-2 or TRBV6-3 to TRBJ2-6; weak D call: TRBD1 (6 bases). Germline CDR1 is MNHEY and CDR2 is SVGEGT. V was pared by 2 bases and J by 3 bases, with 11 bases between. This CDR3 spans 16 amino acids. The CDR3 DNA follows: TGTGCCAGCAGTTACCCGCACAGGGTTGGGGCCAACGTCCTGACTTTC. Translation: CASSYPHRVGANVLTF.

The table lists this clonotype with a few counts. V usage is TRBV24-1 and J usage is TRBJ2-1; tentatively, D is TRBD1 or TRBD2 (5 bases each). Germline CDR1 KGHDR, CDR2 SFDVKD. The CDR3 consists of 19 residues. Trimming took off 0 bases at V and 0 bases at J, with 17 bases between the two ends. The CDR3 region has the DNA TGTGCCACCAGTGATTTGCAGGGCACCGGGACCGGCTCCTACAATGAGCAGTTCTTC. This codes for CATSDLQGTGTGSYNEQFF.

This sequence joins TRBV20-1 and TRBJ2-3; D not resolved. Germline CDR1 DFQATT, CDR2 SNEGSKA (reference sequence). The CDR3 spans 10 residues. V was clipped by 2 bases and J by 5 bases, with 2 bases between them. This chain's CDR3 is CSARRDTQYF. Written as DNA, the CDR3 is TGCAGTGCTAGACGAGATACGCAGTATTTT.

This clonotype has just a few counts. The rearrangement uses TRBV7-2 and TRBJ2-5; D perhaps matches TRBD1 (6 bases). The CDR3 sequence is 15 residues long. Deletions cut 2 bases from V and 5 bases from J, with 15 bases between. Germline values: CDR1 SGHTA, CDR2 FQGNSA. The CDR3 nucleotides are TGTGCCAGCAGCTTACAGGGGTTCCCCGCCGAGACCCAGTACTTC. Amino acid sequence: CASSLQGFPAETQYF. Supplemented by reference TRBV7-2 and TRBJ2-5, the full variable domain reads GAGVSQSPSNKVTEKGKDVELRCDPISGHTALYWYRQSLGQGLEFLIYFQGNSAPDKSGLPSDRFSAERTGGSVSTLTIQRTQQEDSAVYLCASSLQGFPAETQYFGPGTRLLVL.

This clonotype was detected many times. This chain connects TRBV12-3 or TRBV12-4 to TRBJ2-5; D might be TRBD2 (5 bases). This CDR3 comprises 15 residues. V was cut by 2 bases and J by 3 bases, with 13 bases left in between. The CDR3 here is CASSLWVSAEETQYF. DNA of the CDR3: TGTGCCAGCAGTTTATGGGTTAGCGCCGAAGAGACCCAGTACTTC.

V usage is TRBV11-2 and J usage is TRBJ2-5, with D perhaps matching TRBD1 or TRBD2 (6 bases each). Germline V gives CDR1 SGHAT, CDR2 FQNNGV. Trimming removed 4 bases at V and 2 bases at J, with 14 bases between. There are 15 residues in the CDR3. CDR3 in DNA: TGTGCCAGCAGCTCAGGCGGGACAAGACAAGAGACCCAGTACTTC. Encoded protein: CASSSGGTRQETQYF.

This clonotype was seen a handful of times. The chain links TRBV15 to TRBJ1-1, with no clear D. The CDR3 sequence is 15 residues long. Trimming stripped 2 bases from V and 4 bases from J, with 14 bases between. CDR1 LNHNV and CDR2 YYDKDF come from the germline V gene (reference sequence). The CDR3 coding sequence is TGTGCCACCAGCAGATCTGGTGGGCAGTCCACTGAAGCTTTCTTT. Its translation is CATSRSGGQSTEAFF.

This clonotype was seen more than once but under ten times. This chain uses TRBV12-3 or TRBV12-4 with TRBJ2-1; D may be TRBD1 or TRBD2 (5 bases each). V lost 1 base and J 4 bases, leaving 14 bases between the germline ends. This CDR3 is built from 16 residues. Here the CDR3 DNA reads TGTGCCAGCAGTTTAGGATGGGGCCGGGGATACAATGAGCAGTTCTTC. Encoded protein: CASSLGWGRGYNEQFF.

This clonotype was seen a handful of times. The V and J genes are TRBV11-1 and TRBJ1-6; D gene uncertain. Trimming shortened V by 5 bases and J by 0 bases, and 17 bases separated the two germline ends. The V gene's germline CDR1 is SGHAT and CDR2 FQDESV (reference sequence). This CDR3 has 18 amino acids. CDR3 region: CASSPGRQRSSYNSPLHF. Written as DNA, the CDR3 is TGTGCCAGCAGCCCAGGAAGGCAGAGGAGCTCCTATAATTCACCCCTCCACTTT. Full variable domain (rest looked up from reference TRBV11-1 and TRBJ1-6): EAEVAQSPRYKITEKSQAVAFWCDPISGHATLYWYRQILGQGPELLVQFQDESVVDDSQLPKDRFSAERLKGVDSTLKIQPAELGDSAMYLCASSPGRQRSSYNSPLHFGNGTRLTVT.

This clonotype was seen many times. CDR3 residues: CASSATGSWDTEAFF. The DNA for the CDR3 is TGTGCCAGCAGTGCTACAGGGAGTTGGGACACTGAAGCTTTCTTT. The V call is TRBV25-1, the J call TRBJ1-1, with D possibly being TRBD1 (6 bases). This CDR3 spans 15 amino acids. The V and J ends lost 4 bases and 3 bases respectively, with 15 bases between them. The germline V gene has CDR1 MGHDK and CDR2 SYGVNS.

This clonotype was seen more than once but under ten times. The chain carries TRBV18 and TRBJ2-2; D gene unclear. Germline assignment: CDR1 KGHSH and CDR2 LQKENI. The CDR3 sequence is 13 residues long. V was clipped by 2 bases and J by 5 bases, with 6 bases between them. The CDR3 sequence is CASSPIVTGELFF. CDR3 nucleotide sequence: TGTGCCAGCTCACCAATAGTGACCGGGGAGCTGTTTTTT.

The rearrangement joins TRBV9 to TRBJ1-1; no reliable D call. CDR3 length: 15 residues. Germline CDR1 SGDLS, CDR2 YYNGEE. The ends were cut back, 0 bases at V and 1 base at J, with 10 bases in the middle. The CDR3 spells CASSVEASENTEAFF. The CDR3 DNA sequence: TGTGCCAGCAGCGTAGAGGCCAGCGAGAACACTGAAGCTTTCTTT.

This chain joins TRBV5-1 and TRBJ1-4; 7 nucleotides align to TRBD1. Germline V lookup: CDR1 SGHRS, CDR2 YFSETQ. The CDR3 has 15 residues. V shed 4 bases and J 8 bases; nucleotides not matched to a gene: 11. Here the CDR3 DNA reads TGCGCCAGCAGCCAAAGACAGGGCCCACGGGAAAAACTGTTTTTT. Its translation is CASSQRQGPREKLFF.

The chain is built from TRBV19 and TRBJ2-1; 9 nucleotides agree with TRBD1. V dropped 4 bases and J dropped 6; count of bases not matched to a gene: 7. Per the germline V gene, CDR1 is LNHDA and CDR2 is SQIVND (reference sequence). This CDR3 is 15 amino acids long. The CDR3 DNA reads as TGTGCCAGTAGTAAAACCGGGACAGGGCTCAATGAGCAGTTCTTC. Protein product: CASSKTGTGLNEQFF.

The chain has TRBV20-1 and TRBJ2-1; 7 bases are a match to TRBD1. This CDR3 contains 13 residues. Germline CDR1 and CDR2: DFQATT and SNEGSKA (reference sequence). The J segment lost 7 bases and the V segment lost 6 bases, leaving 9 bases of the junction unmatched. DNA of the CDR3: TGCAGTGCCCCTAAGGCAGGGGGTAATGAGCAGTTCTTC. It yields the protein CSAPKAGGNEQFF.

This clonotype occurred a few times. The chain has TRBV4-3 and TRBJ1-4; D gene unclear. The CDR3 consists of 15 residues. CDR1 and CDR2 from the germline V gene are LGHNA and YSLEER. With 3 bases removed from V and 0 bases from J, the gap between germline ends came to 8 bases. CDR3 nucleotides: TGCGCCAGCAGCCAGGACGGTACAACTAATGAAAAACTGTTTTTT. This sequence encodes CASSQDGTTNEKLFF.

In its sample, this clonotype was seen a few times. The rearrangement joins TRBV20-1 to TRBJ2-3; 9 positions agree with TRBD2. Germline values: CDR1 DFQATT, CDR2 SNEGSKA (reference sequence). The V gene end was trimmed by 3 bases and the J gene end by 0 bases; junction bases not matched to a gene: 1. This CDR3 contains 14 residues. CDR3 sequence (DNA): TGCAGTGCTAGCCTAGCGGGGAGCACAGATACGCAGTATTTT. It yields the protein CSASLAGSTDTQYF.

This clonotype was detected a few times. V and J are TRBV6-2 or TRBV6-3 and TRBJ2-4; no firm D call. The CDR3 is made up of 16 amino acids. The germline CDR1 and CDR2 sequences are MNHEY and SVGEGT. V lost 5 bases to trimming and J lost 1 base, with 15 bases between them. CDR3 sequence reads: CASSDPSPGAKNIQYF. CDR3 DNA sequence: TGTGCCAGCAGTGACCCCTCCCCTGGGGCCAAAAACATTCAGTACTTC.

The rearrangement joins TRBV27 to TRBJ1-2, with TRBD1 matching 8 bases. The CDR3 length is 13 residues. Germline V gene data show CDR1 as MNHEY and CDR2 as SMNVEV (reference sequence). J gave up 4 bases and V 6 bases, and 4 bases lay outside the gene matches. The CDR3 spells CASRRTGTYGYTF. The CDR3 coding sequence is TGTGCCAGCAGGCGGACAGGGACCTATGGCTACACCTTC.

This chain connects TRBV6-1 to TRBJ2-3, with D perhaps TRBD2 (5 bases). CDR1 and CDR2 (germline): MNHNS, SASEGT. This CDR3 region has 17 residues. V lost 6 bases and J lost 0, with 19 bases in between. CDR3 sequence reads: CASRERYSGTSTDTQYF. CDR3 nucleotides: TGTGCCAGCAGAGAAAGGTACAGCGGAACTAGCACAGATACGCAGTATTTT.

This clonotype was seen only a few times. The chain is built from TRBV29-1 and TRBJ1-2; D ambiguous. V gave up 6 bases and J gave up 1 base, with 18 bases separating them. From germline, CDR1 is SQVTM and CDR2 ANQGSEA. This CDR3 has 15 amino acids. In nucleotides, the CDR3 is TGCAGCGTAAGGACGGAAACGGGGAATAACTATGGCTACACCTTC. The encoded protein is CSVRTETGNNYGYTF.

This chain uses TRBV7-8 with TRBJ2-2; no clear D gene. This CDR3 comprises 15 residues. V was shortened by 5 bases and J by 0 bases, with 10 bases between the two germline ends. Germline loops: CDR1 SGHVS, CDR2 FQNEAQ. CDR3 loop: CASSPDGANTGELFF. For the CDR3, the DNA is TGTGCCAGCAGCCCGGACGGAGCGAACACCGGGGAGCTGTTTTTT.

In this sample, this clonotype turned up a few times. V usage is TRBV20-1 and J usage is TRBJ1-5; D unclear. V lost 1 base and J lost 0, with 7 bases in between. The germline V gene has CDR1 DFQATT and CDR2 SNEGSKA (reference sequence). The CDR3 totals 14 residues. CDR3 nucleotide sequence: TGCAGTGCTAGAGCTCTGGATAGCAATCAGCCCCAGCATTTT. Its protein is CSARALDSNQPQHF.

J is TRBJ2-2 and V is TRBV12-3 or TRBV12-4; TRBD1 matches 8 bases. CDR3 length: 15 residues. V gave up 5 bases and J gave up 5 bases; unmatched junction bases: 7. The chain's CDR3 is CASSGGQGPTGELFF. CDR3 sequence (DNA): TGTGCCAGCAGTGGAGGACAGGGTCCAACCGGGGAGCTGTTTTTT.

This clonotype turned up a few times. The rearrangement links TRBV7-8 to TRBJ2-1; 13 bases match TRBD2. V shed 3 bases, J shed 7 bases, and the junction held 9 bases outside the gene matches. CDR1 and CDR2 (germline): SGHVS, FQNEAQ. This CDR3 is 17 amino acids long. CDR3 region: CASSFLGLAGVENEQFF. Here the CDR3 DNA reads TGTGCCAGCAGCTTCCTAGGACTAGCGGGAGTAGAAAATGAGCAGTTCTTC.

This clonotype was detected ten times or more. The chain couples TRBV5-5 to TRBJ1-5; TRBD1 is a possible D gene (6 bases). The CDR3 has 15 residues. V was clipped by 4 bases and J by 0 bases, with 11 bases between them. CDR1 and CDR2 from the germline V gene are SGHKS and YYEKEE (reference sequence). The CDR3 protein is CASSRQVYSNQPQHF. In DNA form, the CDR3 reads TGTGCCAGCAGCCGACAGGTTTATAGCAATCAGCCCCAGCATTTT. Full variable domain (missing parts from reference TRBV5-5 and TRBJ1-5): DAGVTQSPTHLIKTRGQQVTLRCSPISGHKSVSWYQQVLGQGPQFIFQYYEKEERGRGNFPDRFSARQFPNYSSELNVNALLLGDSALYLCASSRQVYSNQPQHFGDGTRLSIL.